This T cell receptor (beta chain) was captured in a study of shared clonotypes between healthy human individuals. Only in-frame clones appear in the TCRdb table, and some are missing; sequencing was by immunoSEQ multiplex PCR. The repertoire holds 2 million to 3 million clones, with over 85% as singletons. The CDR3 runs to 17 residues. The V and J ends lost 2 bases and 1 base respectively, with 17 bases between them. Germline V gene sequence: CDR1 SGHTA, CDR2 FQGTGA. The sequencing sample was made of naive CD4+ T cells from PBMCs. The subset is: CD45RA+ positively selected. The sequence was collected from a man younger than 30 in good health. Some clones in this sample may be carry-over from other donors' samples. V gene TRBV7-3 combines with J gene TRBJ1-1; a possible D gene is TRBD1 (6 bases). The DNA of the CDR3 is TGTGCCAGCAGCTTAGTGGGGGGCGGACTATCGAACACTGAAGCTTTCTTT. Residues: CASSLVGGGLSNTEAFF. Full variable domain (missing parts from reference TRBV7-3 and TRBJ1-1): GAGVSQTPSNKVTEKGKYVELRCDPISGHTALYWYRQSLGQGPEFLIYFQGTGAADDSGLPNDRFFAVRPEGSVSTLKIQRTERGDSAVYLCASSLVGGGLSNTEAFFGQGTRLTVV.